This T cell receptor (beta chain) originates from a study of T-cell memory formation after mild COVID-19. In the study overall: Each donor largely had its own TCR clusters. Findings and limits, study-wide: Some clones that responded turned up in pre-infection memory, which suggests that cross-reactive memory joined in. Shrinking CD4+ clones resided mostly in CM and EM, and CD8+ ones in EMRA.

Germline assignment: CDR1 LNHDA and CDR2 SQIVND (reference sequence). This CDR3 spans 15 amino acids. V was cut by 7 bases and J by 3 bases, with 17 bases left in between. TCRdb reprocessed the 5' RACE reads with MiXCR, giving one entry per CDR3 protein. The data contain 450,000 to 650,000 distinct CDR3 sequences, 15% to 20% of them seen just once; the ten biggest clones take up around 13%. Regarding this clonotype: Its antigen is unidentified.

The rearrangement joins TRBV19 to TRBJ2-3; D is perhaps TRBD2 (6 bases). The sample comprised PBMCs or a T cell subset sorted from them (not recorded which). The clonotype comes from an adult woman who had mild COVID-19 (a few samples of this study predate the infection). Cell type and time point are not known. The CDR3 loop is CASTKRDSQTDTQYF. CDR3 coding DNA: TGTGCCAGTACCAAAAGGGACTCGCAGACAGATACGCAGTATTTT. The variable domain in full, with the rest retrieved from reference TRBV19 and TRBJ2-3, is DGGITQSPKYLFRKEGQNVTLSCEQNLNHDAMYWYRQDPGQGLRLIYYSQIVNDFQKGDIAEGYSVSREKKESFPLTVTSAQKNPTAFYLCASTKRDSQTDTQYFGPGTRLTVL.